This entry concerns a single T cell receptor beta chain. Original processing methods: Amplification of reference gene primers was used by the study to estimate nucleated cell counts. Clones were read by immunoSEQ multiplex PCR, and TCRdb kept only the in-frame ones, dropping some. V, J and clone size are taken as reported in that table, and D and trimming were inferred from the DNA itself. The table has 250,000 to 350,000 clones, around 86% seen once. The data were taken from a study of blood T cell repertoires in COVID-19. Study summary: The cDNA or gDNA used as material had been derived from T cells, B-cell-depleted T cells, or PBMCs.

With 3 bases clipped from V and 2 bases from J, the junction kept 5 bases outside the gene matches. The CDR3 length is 14 residues. Germline V gene data show CDR1 as SGDLS and CDR2 as YYNGEE. The clonotype comes from a woman aged 40-49 years who had recovered from COVID-19. The chain joins TRBV9 to TRBJ2-7; 7 bases match TRBD1. Input material: peripheral blood. The CDR3 DNA sequence: TGTGCCAGCAGCGGGGGACAGAGTACCTACGAGCAGTACTTC. The encoded protein is CASSGGQSTYEQYF.